The rows below give T cell receptor beta chains drawn from one sample of a study of T cells in Graves' hyperthyroidism and ophthalmopathy. TCRdb passed the multiplex PCR reads through MiXCR, listing each CDR3 protein once. The sample lists 400,000 to 500,000 distinct CDR3 sequences, around 13% occurring once. The sequenced material came from blood. These receptors came from a woman between 18 and 30 years old with Graves' hyperthyroidism. CDR3s include the opening cysteine and the closing phenylalanine or tryptophan. The D gene is left open where the match is weak. The size of a clone is reported for some rows only, either as once, few or many, or as a class for expanded clones.

>-|TRBJ2-3|many|18|TRBV28
TGTGCCAGCAGTTTATTGGTTGGGAGAGCTTCTAGCACAGATACGCAGTATTTT
CASSLLVGRASSTDTQYF
>-|TRBJ1-1|many|14|TRBV19
TGTGCCAGTAGAGCTGGGACTACGAACACTGAAGCTTTCTTT
CASRAGTTNTEAFF
>TRBD1|TRBJ1-4|many|16|TRBV25-1
TGTGCCAGCAGTGACAGACAGGGCTCAACTAATGAAAAACTGTTTTTT
CASSDRQGSTNEKLFF
>-|TRBJ1-3|-|12|TRBV30
TGTGCCTGGGACCGCTCCGGAAACACCATATATTTT
CAWDRSGNTIYF
>-|TRBJ1-1|many|11|TRBV2
TGTGCCAGGACGCCGGGGGCTGAAGCTTTCTTT
CARTPGAEAFF
>TRBD1|TRBJ1-2|many|14|TRBV9
TGTGCCAGCAGCGTAGCGGACAGGCTCTATGGCTACACCTTC
CASSVADRLYGYTF
>TRBD1|TRBJ2-7|-|14|TRBV5-1
TGCGCCAGCAGCGGGGACGGGACAGGGGCCGAGCAGTACTTC
CASSGDGTGAEQYF
>-|TRBJ1-2|few|16|TRBV20-1
TGCAGTGCTAGAGATCTCCATGACATCCCTCGAGGTGGCTACACCTTC
CSARDLHDIPRGGYTF
>TRBD2|TRBJ2-1|few|16|TRBV9
TGTGCCAGCAGCCCCCAGCTAGCGGTTTCCTACAATGAGCAGTTCTTC
CASSPQLAVSYNEQFF
>TRBD2|TRBJ2-3|few|18|TRBV20-1
TGCAGTGCCCGACGGACTAGCGGGAGGGGATGGGGGGCAGATACGCAGTATTTT
CSARRTSGRGWGADTQYF
>TRBD1|TRBJ2-7|many|14|TRBV11-2
TGTGCCAGCAGCCTGACGACAGGGTTCTACGAGCAGTACTTC
CASSLTTGFYEQYF
>-|TRBJ1-2|many|16|TRBV30
TGTGCCTGGAGGAAAGGCGGGATAAGCCCGATCTATGGCTACACCTTC
CAWRKGGISPIYGYTF
>-|TRBJ2-2|many|13|TRBV6-2/TRBV6-3
TGTGCCAGCAGTCTACAGGGCACCGGGGAGCTGTTTTTT
CASSLQGTGELFF
>-|TRBJ2-7|many|14|TRBV6-5
TGTGCCAGCAGTTACTCGGGAGAGACCTACGAGCAGTACTTC
CASSYSGETYEQYF
>TRBD2|TRBJ2-7|once|15|TRBV4-1
TGCGCCAGCTCGACCGTGGGAGGGCCCCCCTACGAGCAGTACTTC
CASSTVGGPPYEQYF
>-|TRBJ2-7|many|13|TRBV20-1
TGCAGTGCTATTAGACCAGAGTCGGGGGAGCAGTACTTC
CSAIRPESGEQYF
>-|TRBJ2-1|many|16|TRBV6-5
TGTGCCAGCAGTTACTCGATAAGGGGGAGACGCAATGAGCAGTTCTTC
CASSYSIRGRRNEQFF
>TRBD1|TRBJ2-5|-|13|TRBV19
TGTGCCAGTAGTACAGGGGGCTGGGAGACCCAGTACTTC
CASSTGGWETQYF
>-|TRBJ2-2|few|16|TRBV2
TGTGCCAGCACCCTTTCGGGCGGGACGGCCACCGGGGAGCTGTTTTTT
CASTLSGGTATGELFF
>TRBD2|TRBJ2-1|many|19|TRBV7-9
TGTGCCAGCAGCTGGCGGGAGCCCCCCCTGCGGGGGTTGGAAAATGAGCAGTTCTTC
CASSWREPPLRGLENEQFF
>-|TRBJ2-1|-|14|TRBV2
TGTGCCAGCAGGTTAGCGGCCTCCTACAATGAGCAGTTCTTC
CASRLAASYNEQFF
>-|TRBJ2-1|-|17|TRBV6-5
TGTGCCAGCAGTTACGGGACGAGGCGGGTTTCCTACAATGAGCAGTTCTTC
CASSYGTRRVSYNEQFF
>-|TRBJ2-3|-|15|TRBV20-1
TGCAGTGCCCCCCACCTTTCTTCGAGCACAGATACGCAGTATTTT
CSAPHLSSSTDTQYF
>-|TRBJ2-1|many|15|TRBV6-1
TGTGCCAGCAGTAAGGACGGGGAATCCTACAATGAGCAGTTCTTC
CASSKDGESYNEQFF
>-|TRBJ1-4|-|15|TRBV3-1
TGTGCCAGCAGCCACAGACAGGTGGGGGATGAAAAACTGTTTTTT
CASSHRQVGDEKLFF
>-|TRBJ1-1|few|17|TRBV28
TGTGCCAGCAGTTTTGTAGTTGTTGGGACAAGAAACACTGAAGCTTTCTTT
CASSFVVVGTRNTEAFF
>TRBD1|TRBJ1-2|many|13|TRBV6-1
TGTGCCAGCAGGGCAGGGGGGAACTATGGCTACACCTTC
CASRAGGNYGYTF
>-|TRBJ2-1|many|11|TRBV30
TGTGCCTGGAGTGTCGGGGATCTGCAGTTCTTC
CAWSVGDLQFF
>-|TRBJ1-2|many|14|TRBV20-1
TGCAGTGCTAGAGCGGAGGGAGTGGGATATGGCTACACCTTC
CSARAEGVGYGYTF
>TRBD1|TRBJ1-2|few|17|TRBV11-2
TGTGCCAGCAGCTTATTCACTTTACGGGACAGAGCACCTGGCTACACCTTC
CASSLFTLRDRAPGYTF
>-|TRBJ2-7|-|18|TRBV11-1
TGTGCCAGCAGCTTGAAATTTTCAGGGGCGGGAGCCTTCTACGAGCAGTACTTC
CASSLKFSGAGAFYEQYF
>-|TRBJ2-7|many|12|TRBV29-1
TGCAGCGTTGAGGGCAGAACCTACGAGCAGTACTTC
CSVEGRTYEQYF
>-|TRBJ1-2|-|13|TRBV15
TGTGCCACCAGCCTAGATGGGCAGGATGGCTACACCTTC
CATSLDGQDGYTF
>-|TRBJ2-7|many|15|TRBV27
TGTGCCAGCAGTTTATCAGGTGGGAGGACGTACGAGCAGTACTTC
CASSLSGGRTYEQYF
>-|TRBJ2-1|few|15|TRBV2
TGTGCCAGCATCCTCTCAGCCGGGAGCGGCAATGAGCAGTTCTTC
CASILSAGSGNEQFF
>-|TRBJ2-1|-|16|TRBV3-2
TGTGCCACTGCTAGACCGGGGACTAGCGGGAGAGGGGGGAAGTTCTTC
CATARPGTSGRGGKFF
>-|TRBJ2-4|many|14|TRBV27
TGTGCCAGCAGTTTGGGTGAGGCCAAAAACATTCAGTACTTC
CASSLGEAKNIQYF
>TRBD1|TRBJ1-1|many|16|TRBV27
TGTGCCAGCAGTCTGGCAGGGGGATTTATGAACACTGAAGCTTTCTTT
CASSLAGGFMNTEAFF
>-|TRBJ2-1|many|12|TRBV9
TGTGCCAGTGGCAGGGGCCACAATGAGCAGTTCTTC
CASGRGHNEQFF
>-|TRBJ1-4|many|16|TRBV28
TGTGCCAGCAGTTTAGGGGGGGCCGGGGCTAATGAAAAACTGTTTTTT
CASSLGGAGANEKLFF
>-|TRBJ2-7|once|13|TRBV11-2
TGTGCCAGCAGCCCCAGGCTAACCTACAAGCAGTACTTC
CASSPRLTYKQYF
>-|TRBJ2-3|-|14|TRBV19
TGTGCCAGTAGAAGGGGCAAGCGCACAGATACGCAGTATTTT
CASRRGKRTDTQYF
>TRBD2|TRBJ2-1|many|14|TRBV12-3/TRBV12-4
TGTGCCAGCAGTTTAGCGGGAGGGTACAATGAGCAGTTCTTC
CASSLAGGYNEQFF
>-|TRBJ2-7|-|13|TRBV30
TGTGCCTGGAGTGTGGGACAAGCCTACGAGCAGTACTTC
CAWSVGQAYEQYF
>TRBD2|TRBJ2-7|many|16|TRBV6-1
TGTGCCAGCAGTCATCTAGCGGGAGGAATAACCTACGAGCAGTACTTC
CASSHLAGGITYEQYF
>-|TRBJ2-3|many|15|TRBV27
TGTGCCAGCAGCTACCGTGGAGCCCGTGGGGATACGCAGTATTTT
CASSYRGARGDTQYF
>-|TRBJ1-5|many|14|TRBV6-2/TRBV6-3
TGTGCCAGCAGTTACTCTTCGGTCAGTCAGCCCCAGCATTTT
CASSYSSVSQPQHF